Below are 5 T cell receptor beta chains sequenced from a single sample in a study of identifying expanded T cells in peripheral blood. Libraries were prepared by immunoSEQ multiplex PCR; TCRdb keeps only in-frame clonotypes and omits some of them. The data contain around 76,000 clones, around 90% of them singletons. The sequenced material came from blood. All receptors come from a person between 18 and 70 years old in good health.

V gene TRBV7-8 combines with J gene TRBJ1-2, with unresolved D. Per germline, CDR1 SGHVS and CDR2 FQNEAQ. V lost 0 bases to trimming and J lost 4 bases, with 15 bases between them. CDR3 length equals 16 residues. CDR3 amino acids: CASSLAGGVSFYGYTF. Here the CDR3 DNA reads TGTGCCAGCAGCTTAGCAGGCGGGGTTAGTTTCTATGGCTACACCTTC. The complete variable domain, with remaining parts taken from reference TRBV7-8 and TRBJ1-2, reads GAGVSQSPRYKVAKRGQDVALRCDPISGHVSLFWYQQALGQGPEFLTYFQNEAQLDKSGLPSDRFFAERPEGSVSTLKIQRTQQEDSAVYLCASSLAGGVSFYGYTFGSGTRLTVV.

The CDR3 here is CASGEREASYNEQFF. In nucleotides, the CDR3 is TGTGCCAGCGGGGAGCGGGAGGCTTCCTACAATGAGCAGTTCTTC. The V and J genes are TRBV6-6 and TRBJ2-1; 9 bases fit TRBD2. Germline-derived CDR1 and CDR2 are MNHNY and SVGAGI (reference sequence). V trimming: 8 bases; J trimming: 1 base; junction bases outside the gene matches: 6. This CDR3 is 15 amino acids long.

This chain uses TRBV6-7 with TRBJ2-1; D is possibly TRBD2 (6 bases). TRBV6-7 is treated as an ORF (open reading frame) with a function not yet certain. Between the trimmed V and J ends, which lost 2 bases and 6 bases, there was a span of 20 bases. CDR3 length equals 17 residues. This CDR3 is CASSYAPGTRVGNEQFF. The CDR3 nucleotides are TGTGCCAGCAGTTACGCACCCGGGACTCGGGTTGGCAATGAGCAGTTCTTC.

CDR3: CASSPPGGRVSGELFF. CDR3 DNA sequence: TGTGCCAGCAGCCCACCCGGGGGCAGGGTTTCCGGGGAGCTGTTTTTT. The J gene is TRBJ2-2, the V gene TRBV11-2; D is possibly TRBD1 or TRBD2 (6 bases each). Trimming pared 5 bases from V and 6 bases from J, leaving 19 bases between. Germline V CDR1 and CDR2: SGHAT, FQNNGV. This CDR3 spans 16 amino acids.

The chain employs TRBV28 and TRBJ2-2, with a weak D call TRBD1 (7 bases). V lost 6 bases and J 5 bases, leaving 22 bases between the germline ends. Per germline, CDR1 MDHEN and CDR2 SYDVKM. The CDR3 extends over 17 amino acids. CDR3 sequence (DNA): TGTGCCAGCAGCCCACGGCATAGGGGGCGGGGTACCGGGGAGCTGTTTTTT. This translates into CASSPRHRGRGTGELFF.